A single sample is the source of the 8 T cell receptor beta chains below, sequenced in a study of post-analysis software for immune sequencing data. Overall study findings and caveats: In patients, TRBV5-6, TRBV5-1 and TRBV20-1 belonged to five TRBV segments found more frequently than in controls.

TCR beta libraries were prepared from cDNA with unique molecular identifiers. Each CDR3 protein is one row after TCRdb ran MiXCR on the PCR reads. The top ten hold around 8% of the sample, which has about 430,000 distinct CDR3 sequences, 39% seen once. These receptors have no identified antigens. The sequenced sample consisted of blood. These receptors all stem from a girl aged 2 to 10 with multiple sclerosis.

CDR3: CASSFKPAGIETQYF. DNA of the CDR3: TGTGCCAGCAGCTTCAAACCAGCAGGGATAGAGACCCAGTACTTC. This chain joins TRBV11-2 and TRBJ2-5, with a possible D match to TRBD1 (5 bases). The CDR3 consists of 15 residues. Germline CDR1 and CDR2: SGHAT and FQNNGV. The germline V and J ends were trimmed by 3 bases and 4 bases, with 15 bases remaining between them.

V and J are TRBV5-1 and TRBJ2-1, with 8 bases aligning to TRBD2. This CDR3 spans 15 amino acids. Germline CDR1 SGHRS, CDR2 YFSETQ. The V segment lost 4 bases and the J segment 7 bases; nucleotides outside the gene matches: 10. This CDR3 reads CASSAGLVMGNEQFF. CDR3 sequence (DNA): TGCGCCAGCAGCGCGGGACTAGTGATGGGGAATGAGCAGTTCTTC.

The CDR3 reads CASSPIGQQNYEQYF. DNA for the CDR3: TGTGCCAGCAGCCCCATAGGACAGCAAAACTACGAGCAGTACTTC. The gene calls are TRBV7-9 and TRBJ2-7; maybe TRBD1 (6 bases). Trimming stripped 5 bases from V and 3 bases from J, with 17 bases between. Looked up from germline, CDR1 is SEHNR and CDR2 is FQNEAQ (reference sequence). The CDR3 consists of 15 residues. The full variable domain, with the rest looked up from reference TRBV7-9 and TRBJ2-7, is DTGVSQNPRHKITKRGQNVTFRCDPISEHNRLYWYRQTLGQGPEFLTYFQNEAQLEKSRLLSDRFSAERPKGSFSTLEIQRTEQGDSAMYLCASSPIGQQNYEQYFGPGTRLTVT.

This clonotype has a handful of counts. The chain carries TRBV3-1 and TRBJ1-6; D is undetermined. V gave up 3 bases and J gave up 9 bases, with 15 bases separating them. This CDR3 contains 15 residues. CDR1 is LGHDT and CDR2 is YNNKEL in the germline V gene (reference sequence). The CDR3 protein is CASSHWSVEGSPLHF. The CDR3 coding sequence is TGTGCCAGCAGCCATTGGAGCGTAGAAGGTTCACCCCTCCACTTT.

J is TRBJ1-6 and V is TRBV14; no firm D call. Germline V gene sequence: CDR1 SGHDN, CDR2 FVKESK. V was pared by 4 bases and J by 7 bases, with 11 bases between. This CDR3 is built from 14 residues. CDR3 amino acids: CASSRGSRNSPLHF. The CDR3 DNA is TGTGCCAGCAGCCGAGGCAGTCGAAATTCACCCCTCCACTTT.

The rearrangement uses TRBV10-3 and TRBJ2-5; TRBD2 agrees at 8 bases. This CDR3 spans 14 amino acids. The junction had 5 bases not matched to a gene; V was cut back by 6 bases and J by 2 bases. Per the germline V gene, CDR1 is ENHRY and CDR2 is SYGVKD. CDR3 in DNA: TGTGCCATCAGAAAGGCGGGGGGACAAGAGACCCAGTACTTC. Its protein product is CAIRKAGGQETQYF.

This clonotype was detected a few times. The chain employs TRBV4-1 and TRBJ2-5, with 7 bases lining up with TRBD2. V trimming: 4 bases; J trimming: 4 bases; junction bases outside the gene matches: 12. Looked up from germline, CDR1 is MGHRA and CDR2 is YSYEKL. There are 16 residues in the CDR3. The CDR3 reads CASSLSRGPGGETQYF. In DNA, the CDR3 is TGCGCCAGCAGCCTAAGCCGGGGACCGGGGGGAGAGACCCAGTACTTC.

V is TRBV12-3 or TRBV12-4 and J is TRBJ2-3; the D gene is possibly TRBD2 (6 bases). Trimming pared 1 base from V and 1 base from J, leaving 15 bases between. The CDR3 has 17 amino acids. CDR3 residues: CASSLGTEGLGTDTQYF. The CDR3 DNA follows: TGTGCCAGCAGTTTAGGTACGGAGGGACTCGGCACAGATACGCAGTATTTT.